This TCR beta chain derives from a study of shared clonotypes between healthy human individuals. Germline CDR1 is SNHLY and CDR2 is FYNNEI. Trimming stripped 0 bases from V and 5 bases from J, with 9 bases between. This CDR3 contains 14 residues. The sorted-subset replicate PCRs were given around 200 ng DNA, which is tens of thousands of T cell genomes. Sequencing was performed with immunoSEQ multiplex PCR; in TCRdb, only in-frame clones are kept and a portion is missing. The data contain a few hundred thousand clones, roughly 80% of them singletons. Naive CD4+ cells were CD45RA-selected; the remaining cells were memory.

The sample comprised memory CD4+ T cells sorted from blood. Subset in this sample: CD45RA-negative fraction. The V and J genes are TRBV2 and TRBJ2-3; TRBD2 is a possible D gene (5 bases). The origin of this receptor is a young man in good health. This CDR3 is CASSEAVAGDTQYF. The CDR3 region has the DNA TGTGCCAGCAGTGAAGCGGTGGCGGGAGATACGCAGTATTTT.